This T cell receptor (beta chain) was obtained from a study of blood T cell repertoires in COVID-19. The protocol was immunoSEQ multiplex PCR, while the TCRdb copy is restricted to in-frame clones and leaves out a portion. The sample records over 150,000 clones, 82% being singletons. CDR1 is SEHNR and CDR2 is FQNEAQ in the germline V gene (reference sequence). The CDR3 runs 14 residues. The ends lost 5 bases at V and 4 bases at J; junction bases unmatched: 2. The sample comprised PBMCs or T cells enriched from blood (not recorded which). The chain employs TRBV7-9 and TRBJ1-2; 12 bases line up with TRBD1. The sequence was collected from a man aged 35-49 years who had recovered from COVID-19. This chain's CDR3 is CASSGDRGPYGYTF. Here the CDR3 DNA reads TGTGCCAGCAGCGGGGACAGGGGGCCCTATGGCTACACCTTC.